This T cell receptor beta chain was obtained from a study of T-cell reconstitution after alpha-beta-depleted transplantation in children. This CDR3 contains 15 residues. From germline, CDR1 is SGHTA and CDR2 FQGNSA. V gave up 7 bases and J gave up 5 bases, with 17 bases separating them. TCRbeta library preparation incorporated unique molecular identifiers. Each CDR3 protein gets one entry after TCRdb re-called the PCR reads with MiXCR. The table records about 91,000 distinct CDR3 sequences, more than 7% of them present only once. This clonotype was detected many times. This chain uses TRBV7-2 with TRBJ2-2, with TRBD2 as a possible D gene (7 bases). This clonotype originated in a human donor who donated a stem cell graft to a child with congenital amegakaryocytic thrombocytopenia. The starting material was PBMCs from the stem cell graft donor, obtained from the stem cell graft. The CDR3 DNA reads TGTGCCAGCAACTGGAAAGGGGGGGGAACCGGGGAGCTGTTTTTT. Protein product: CASNWKGGGTGELFF.